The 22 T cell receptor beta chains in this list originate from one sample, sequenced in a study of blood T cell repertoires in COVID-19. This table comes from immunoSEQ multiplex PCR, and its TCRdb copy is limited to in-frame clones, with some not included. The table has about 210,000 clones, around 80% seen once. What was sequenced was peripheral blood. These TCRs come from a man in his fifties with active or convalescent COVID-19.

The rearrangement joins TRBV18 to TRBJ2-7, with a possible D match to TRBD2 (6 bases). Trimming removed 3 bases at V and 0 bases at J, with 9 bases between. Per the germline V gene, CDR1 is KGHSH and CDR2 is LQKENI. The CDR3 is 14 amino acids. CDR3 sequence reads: CASSPRDSSYEQYF. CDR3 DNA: TGTGCCAGCTCACCTCGGGACTCCTCCTACGAGCAGTACTTC.

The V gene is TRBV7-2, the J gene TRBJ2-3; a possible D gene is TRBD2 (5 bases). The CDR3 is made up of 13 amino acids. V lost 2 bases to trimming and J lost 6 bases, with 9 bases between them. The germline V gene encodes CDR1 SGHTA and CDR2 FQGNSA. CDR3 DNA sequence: TGTGCCAGCAGCTTAACCATAGCGGATACGCAGTATTTT. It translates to CASSLTIADTQYF. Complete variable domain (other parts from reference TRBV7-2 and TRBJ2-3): GAGVSQSPSNKVTEKGKDVELRCDPISGHTALYWYRQSLGQGLEFLIYFQGNSAPDKSGLPSDRFSAERTGGSVSTLTIQRTQQEDSAVYLCASSLTIADTQYFGPGTRLTVL.

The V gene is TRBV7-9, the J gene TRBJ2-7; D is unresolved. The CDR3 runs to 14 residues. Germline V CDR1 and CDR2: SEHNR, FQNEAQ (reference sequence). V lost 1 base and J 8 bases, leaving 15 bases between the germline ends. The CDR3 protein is CASSLGYSLVQQYF. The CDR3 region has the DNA TGTGCCAGCAGCTTAGGGTATTCCTTAGTCCAGCAGTACTTC.

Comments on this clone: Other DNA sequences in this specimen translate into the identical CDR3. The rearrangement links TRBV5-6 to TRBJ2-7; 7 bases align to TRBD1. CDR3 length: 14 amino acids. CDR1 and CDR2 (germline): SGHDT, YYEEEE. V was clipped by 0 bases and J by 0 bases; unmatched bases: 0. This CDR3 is CASSLGQGSYEQYF. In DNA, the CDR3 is TGTGCCAGCAGCTTGGGACAGGGCTCCTACGAGCAGTACTTC.

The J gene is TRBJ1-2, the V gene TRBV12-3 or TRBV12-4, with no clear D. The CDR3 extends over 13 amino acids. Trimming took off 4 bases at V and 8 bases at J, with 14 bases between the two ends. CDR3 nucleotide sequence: TGTGCCAGCAGTTCCGGGGAAGGAGGAGGCTACACCTTC. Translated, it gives CASSSGEGGGYTF.

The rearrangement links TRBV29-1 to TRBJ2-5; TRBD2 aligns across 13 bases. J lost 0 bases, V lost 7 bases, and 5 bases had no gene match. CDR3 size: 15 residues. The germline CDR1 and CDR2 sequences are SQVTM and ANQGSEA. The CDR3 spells CSAGTSGTYQETQYF. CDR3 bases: TGCAGCGCCGGGACTAGCGGGACATACCAAGAGACCCAGTACTTC.

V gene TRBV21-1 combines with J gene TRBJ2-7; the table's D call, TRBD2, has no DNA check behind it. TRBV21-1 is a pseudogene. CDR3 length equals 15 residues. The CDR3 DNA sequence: TGTGCCAGCAGCCGCGGGCCGTTGGGGACTAGGGAGCAGTACGTC. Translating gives CASSRGPLGTREQYV.

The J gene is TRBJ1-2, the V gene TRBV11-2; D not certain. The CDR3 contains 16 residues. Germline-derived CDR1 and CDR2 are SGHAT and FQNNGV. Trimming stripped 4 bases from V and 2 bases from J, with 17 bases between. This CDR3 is CASSSLKTAGNYGYTF. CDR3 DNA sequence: TGTGCCAGCAGCTCCCTCAAAACAGCTGGCAACTATGGCTACACCTTC. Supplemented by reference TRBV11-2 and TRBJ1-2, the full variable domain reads EAGVAQSPRYKIIEKRQSVAFWCNPISGHATLYWYQQILGQGPKLLIQFQNNGVVDDSQLPKDRFSAERLKGVDSTLKIQPAKLEDSAVYLCASSSLKTAGNYGYTFGSGTRLTVV.

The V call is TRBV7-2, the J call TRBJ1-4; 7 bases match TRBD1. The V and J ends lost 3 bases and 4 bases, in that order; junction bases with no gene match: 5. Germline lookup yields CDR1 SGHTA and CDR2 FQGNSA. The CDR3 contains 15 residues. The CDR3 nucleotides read TGTGCCAGCAGCTTGACAGGGAACAATAATGAAAAACTGTTTTTT. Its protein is CASSLTGNNNEKLFF.

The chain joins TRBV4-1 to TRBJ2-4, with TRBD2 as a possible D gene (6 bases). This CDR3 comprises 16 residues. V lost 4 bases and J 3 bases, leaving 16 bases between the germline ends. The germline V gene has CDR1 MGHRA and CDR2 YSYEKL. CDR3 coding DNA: TGCGCCAGCAGCCCGTTTAACGGGACTTTCAAAAACATTCAGTACTTC. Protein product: CASSPFNGTFKNIQYF.

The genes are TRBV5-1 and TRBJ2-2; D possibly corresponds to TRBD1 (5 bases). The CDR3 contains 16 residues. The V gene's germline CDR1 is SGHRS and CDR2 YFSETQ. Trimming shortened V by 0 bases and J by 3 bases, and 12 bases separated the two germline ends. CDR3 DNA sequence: TGCGCCAGCAGCTTGGGCCCAGGGTGGGACACCGGGGAGCTGTTTTTT. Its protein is CASSLGPGWDTGELFF.

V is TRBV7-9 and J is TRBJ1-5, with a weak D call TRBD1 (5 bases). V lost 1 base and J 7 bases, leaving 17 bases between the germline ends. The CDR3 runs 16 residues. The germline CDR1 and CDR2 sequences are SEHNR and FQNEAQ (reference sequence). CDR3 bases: TGTGCCAGCAGCTTAGAAGGGCCAGGGCGTTGGCAGCCCCAGCATTTT. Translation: CASSLEGPGRWQPQHF.

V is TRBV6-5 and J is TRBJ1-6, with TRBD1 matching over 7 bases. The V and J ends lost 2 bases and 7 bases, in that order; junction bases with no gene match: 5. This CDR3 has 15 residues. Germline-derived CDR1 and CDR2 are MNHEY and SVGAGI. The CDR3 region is CASSYDRARNSPLHF. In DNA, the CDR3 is TGTGCCAGCAGTTACGACAGGGCTCGGAATTCACCCCTCCACTTT.

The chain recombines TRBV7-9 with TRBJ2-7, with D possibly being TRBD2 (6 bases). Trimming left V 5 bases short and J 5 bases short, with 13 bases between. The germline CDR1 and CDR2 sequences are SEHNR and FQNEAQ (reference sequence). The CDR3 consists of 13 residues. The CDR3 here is CASSAMGGDEQYV. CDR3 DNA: TGTGCCAGCAGCGCCATGGGGGGTGACGAGCAGTACGTC.

The CDR3 nucleotides are TGTGCCACCAGTGATTATGAGGGAAACTATGGCTACACCTTC. It codes for CATSDYEGNYGYTF. V is TRBV24-1 and J is TRBJ1-2, with D hard to call. This CDR3 region has 14 residues. Between the trimmed V and J ends, which lost 2 bases and 2 bases, there was a span of 8 bases. Germline CDR1 is KGHDR and CDR2 is SFDVKD.

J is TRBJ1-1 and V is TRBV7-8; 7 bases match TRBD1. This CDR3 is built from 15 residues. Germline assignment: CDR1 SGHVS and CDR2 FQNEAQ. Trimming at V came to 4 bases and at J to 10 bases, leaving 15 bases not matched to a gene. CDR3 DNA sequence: TGTGCCAGCAGCTATTTACCGGGACAGACCGCTTTAGCTTTCTTT. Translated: CASSYLPGQTALAFF.

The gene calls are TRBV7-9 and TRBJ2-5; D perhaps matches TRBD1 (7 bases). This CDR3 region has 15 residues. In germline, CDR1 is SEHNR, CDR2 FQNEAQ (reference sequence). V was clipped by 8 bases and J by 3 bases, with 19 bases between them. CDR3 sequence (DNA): TGTGCCAGCGCTAAGTCCCGGGGGACAGAAGAGACCCAGTACTTC. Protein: CASAKSRGTEETQYF.

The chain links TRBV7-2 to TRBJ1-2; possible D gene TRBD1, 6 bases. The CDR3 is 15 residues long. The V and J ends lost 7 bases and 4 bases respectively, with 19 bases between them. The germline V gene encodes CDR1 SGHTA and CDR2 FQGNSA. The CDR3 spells CASTWEGGRSYGYTF. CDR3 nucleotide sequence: TGTGCCAGCACCTGGGAAGGGGGACGGAGCTATGGCTACACCTTC.

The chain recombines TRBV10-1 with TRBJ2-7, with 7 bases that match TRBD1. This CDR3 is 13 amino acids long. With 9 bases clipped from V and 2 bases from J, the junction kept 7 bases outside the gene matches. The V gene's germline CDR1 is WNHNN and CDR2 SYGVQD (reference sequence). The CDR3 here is CARETGRTYEQYF. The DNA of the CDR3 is TGCGCCAGAGAGACAGGGCGAACCTACGAGCAGTACTTC.

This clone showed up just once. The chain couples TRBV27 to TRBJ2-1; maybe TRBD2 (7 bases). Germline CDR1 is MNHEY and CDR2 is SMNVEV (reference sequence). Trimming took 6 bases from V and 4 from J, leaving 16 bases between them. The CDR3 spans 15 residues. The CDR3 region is CASSLARGAYNEQFF. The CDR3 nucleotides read TGTGCCAGCAGCCTTGCCCGGGGGGCGTACAATGAGCAGTTCTTC.

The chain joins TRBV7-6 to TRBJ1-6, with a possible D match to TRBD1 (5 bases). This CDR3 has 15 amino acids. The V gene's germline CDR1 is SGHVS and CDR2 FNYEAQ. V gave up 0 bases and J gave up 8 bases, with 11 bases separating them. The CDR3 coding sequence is TGTGCCAGCAGCTTAGCGGGGCCCCGGTATTCACCCCTCCACTTT. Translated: CASSLAGPRYSPLHF.

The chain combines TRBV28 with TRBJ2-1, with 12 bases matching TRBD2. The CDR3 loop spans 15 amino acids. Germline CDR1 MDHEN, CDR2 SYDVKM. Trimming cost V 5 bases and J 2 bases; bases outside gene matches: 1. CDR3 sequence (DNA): TGTGCCAGCAGTCCTAGCGGGGGGGCCTACAATGAGCAGTTCTTC. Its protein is CASSPSGGAYNEQFF.